The sequence of this T cell receptor (beta chain) was determined in a study of CD8 T cells in Susac syndrome (dated by TCRdb to between 2018 and 2021). Looking at the study overall: Repertoire sequencing was used to test whether CD8+ T cell activation and differentiation in Susac syndrome was antigen driven.

What the study reported, not specific to this receptor: The number of individuals in the TCR sequencing and HLA analysis was recognized as being relatively small.

From the germline V gene (reference sequence), CDR1 is GTSNPN and CDR2 is SVGIG. Deletion took 7 bases off V and 5 bases off J, with a span of 20 bases between the germline ends. The CDR3 starts with the cysteine, ends with the phenylalanine, and has 15 residues. Of the read, only the CDR3 DNA is kept; its 45 bases are in frame from base 1. High-throughput TCR beta sequencing profiled peripheral blood CD8+ and CD4+ T cells from healthy donors, Susac syndrome patients and multiple sclerosis patients. The healthy donors served as controls matched for age and sex. Bulk CD8+ and CD4+ T cells were purified magnetically by negative isolation, whereas CD8+ TEMRA cells were enriched by FACS. Blood was drawn into EDTA tubes, processed within 24 hours, and PBMCs were isolated by density gradient centrifugation. PBMCs intended for TCR sequencing were cryopreserved in liquid nitrogen and were subsequently thawed in a 37 degrees C water bath. Purity of sorted or isolated CD4+, CD8+ and CD8+ TEMRA cells was at least 90%.

As for this clonotype: There is no known antigen for this receptor. There are no base qualities to consult, and no much larger clone falls within one base.

RNA was extracted with the RNeasy kit and about 0.5 to 1 ug was reverse transcribed using random hexamers. The immunoSEQ multiplex PCR assay, which covers 54 Vbeta and 13 Jbeta segments, was used to amplify TCR beta CDR3 regions. To correct PCR amplification bias, a synthetic template baseline was used for both primer optimization and computational correction. Under the source paper's analysis protocol: Only productive sequences were kept, with reads annotated to V, D and J genes according to IMGT and analyzed in immunoSEQ Analyzer. Clonality was computed as one minus Shannon entropy normalized by log2 of the number of productive unique sequences. For each patient and control, public and private clones were evaluated among the 100 most prevalent clones. A clone was defined as Susac-specific if it was absent from the healthy and MS cohorts, from over a thousand published viral clones and from other ImmuneACCESS disease sequences. TCRdb trimmed the raw reads at Q25, called clones with MiXCR and kept productive beta chains. All rows with the same CDR3 protein become a single entry with the most common DNA and genes. The V and J calls reflect TCRdb's pipeline rather than the authors' work. The sample data list some 180,000 distinct CDR3 sequences, and about 94% of these were observed just once. The top ten constitute approximately 0.098% of the sample.

The sample was CD4+ T cells from PBMCs. The chain is assembled from TRBV30 and TRBJ2-2; the D element might be TRBD1 or TRBD2, as each aligns at 5 bases. This sequence originates from a human donor in good health. The CDR3 sequence is CASPSLGGVTGELFF. At the DNA level, the sequence is TGTGCCTCCCCTTCTCTTGGGGGAGTGACCGGGGAGCTGTTTTTT.